Listed here are 6 T cell receptor beta chains from one sample, sequenced in a study of Ad26.COV2.S vaccination and SARS-CoV-2 variants (dated by TCRdb to the early 2020s). Library prep was done by the immunoSEQ multiplex PCR assay. As stored in TCRdb, this immuneACCESS dataset retains in-frame rearrangements with V and J assigned. A fraction of the clones does not appear; measured against another copy, unresolved V genes explain less than half of the discrepancy, and the remainder lacks a known reason. The sample table records about 350,000 clones; roughly 89% of these occur just once. Jointly, the top ten make up roughly 5% of the sample. In light of the paper, this sample's treatment or condition label describes: some 20 received Ad26.COV2.S at low or high dose, single or two shots; several received placebo; per-sample allocation not given. For vaccine and placebo recipients, repertoires were sequenced using samples collected on day 63 after the first injection.

The material sequenced was peripheral blood, taken in a trial of Ad26.COV2.S vaccine versus placebo. The source of these receptors is a person aged 18-65 years who received the Ad26.COV2.S COVID-19 vaccine or a placebo.

The chain combines TRBV18 with TRBJ1-4; unclear D gene. Germline V lookup: CDR1 KGHSH, CDR2 LQKENI. The V end lost 4 bases, the J end lost 0 bases, and 3 bases lay between the germline ends. CDR3 length equals 13 residues. CDR3 residues: CASSRTTNEKLFF. The DNA of the CDR3 is TGTGCCAGCTCACGAACAACTAATGAAAAACTGTTTTTT.

The chain is built from TRBV5-1 and TRBJ2-3, with 11 bases lining up with TRBD2. This CDR3 is built from 16 residues. V lost 0 bases to trimming and J lost 4 bases; unmatched junction nucleotides: 4. The germline V gene has CDR1 SGHRS and CDR2 YFSETQ. The CDR3 DNA sequence: TGCGCCAGCAGCTTGGGACTAGCGGGGAAGGCAGATACGCAGTATTTT. Translating it yields CASSLGLAGKADTQYF.

The rearrangement joins TRBV7-9 to TRBJ1-5; no clear D gene. This CDR3 comprises 16 residues. CDR1 and CDR2 from the germline V gene are SEHNR and FQNEAQ (reference sequence). Trimming took 1 base from V and 0 from J, leaving 10 bases between them. Written as DNA, the CDR3 is TGTGCCAGCAGCTTAGTCCGCGGCAATAGCAATCAGCCCCAGCATTTT. It codes for CASSLVRGNSNQPQHF.

This clone was recorded once. This chain links TRBV12-5 with TRBJ1-3, with a weak D call TRBD1 (5 bases). The CDR3 totals 14 residues. The germline V gene has CDR1 LGHNT and CDR2 FRNRAP. V was shortened by 3 bases and J by 4 bases, with 10 bases between the two germline ends. CDR3 nucleotide sequence: TGTGCTAGTGGTTTCGACAGCCCAGGAAACACCATATATTTT. Protein product: CASGFDSPGNTIYF.

V and J are TRBV7-8 and TRBJ2-2; TRBD2 agrees at 10 bases. The trim removed 6 bases at V and 2 bases at J, leaving 6 bases unmatched. The length of the CDR3 is 16 residues. Germline V gene sequence: CDR1 SGHVS, CDR2 FQNEAQ. CDR3 DNA sequence: TGTGCCAGCAGACATCGACTAGCGGGTAACACCGGGGAGCTGTTTTTT. Encoded protein: CASRHRLAGNTGELFF.

The chain is built from TRBV29-1 and TRBJ2-7, with D perhaps matching TRBD1 (6 bases). The CDR3 runs to 15 residues. Trimming left V 6 bases short and J 1 base short, with 19 bases between. The V gene's germline CDR1 is SQVTM and CDR2 ANQGSEA. The CDR3 DNA reads TGCAGCGTAACGACGGGTGACAGGTCGTCCTACGAGCAGTACTTC. This encodes CSVTTGDRSSYEQYF.